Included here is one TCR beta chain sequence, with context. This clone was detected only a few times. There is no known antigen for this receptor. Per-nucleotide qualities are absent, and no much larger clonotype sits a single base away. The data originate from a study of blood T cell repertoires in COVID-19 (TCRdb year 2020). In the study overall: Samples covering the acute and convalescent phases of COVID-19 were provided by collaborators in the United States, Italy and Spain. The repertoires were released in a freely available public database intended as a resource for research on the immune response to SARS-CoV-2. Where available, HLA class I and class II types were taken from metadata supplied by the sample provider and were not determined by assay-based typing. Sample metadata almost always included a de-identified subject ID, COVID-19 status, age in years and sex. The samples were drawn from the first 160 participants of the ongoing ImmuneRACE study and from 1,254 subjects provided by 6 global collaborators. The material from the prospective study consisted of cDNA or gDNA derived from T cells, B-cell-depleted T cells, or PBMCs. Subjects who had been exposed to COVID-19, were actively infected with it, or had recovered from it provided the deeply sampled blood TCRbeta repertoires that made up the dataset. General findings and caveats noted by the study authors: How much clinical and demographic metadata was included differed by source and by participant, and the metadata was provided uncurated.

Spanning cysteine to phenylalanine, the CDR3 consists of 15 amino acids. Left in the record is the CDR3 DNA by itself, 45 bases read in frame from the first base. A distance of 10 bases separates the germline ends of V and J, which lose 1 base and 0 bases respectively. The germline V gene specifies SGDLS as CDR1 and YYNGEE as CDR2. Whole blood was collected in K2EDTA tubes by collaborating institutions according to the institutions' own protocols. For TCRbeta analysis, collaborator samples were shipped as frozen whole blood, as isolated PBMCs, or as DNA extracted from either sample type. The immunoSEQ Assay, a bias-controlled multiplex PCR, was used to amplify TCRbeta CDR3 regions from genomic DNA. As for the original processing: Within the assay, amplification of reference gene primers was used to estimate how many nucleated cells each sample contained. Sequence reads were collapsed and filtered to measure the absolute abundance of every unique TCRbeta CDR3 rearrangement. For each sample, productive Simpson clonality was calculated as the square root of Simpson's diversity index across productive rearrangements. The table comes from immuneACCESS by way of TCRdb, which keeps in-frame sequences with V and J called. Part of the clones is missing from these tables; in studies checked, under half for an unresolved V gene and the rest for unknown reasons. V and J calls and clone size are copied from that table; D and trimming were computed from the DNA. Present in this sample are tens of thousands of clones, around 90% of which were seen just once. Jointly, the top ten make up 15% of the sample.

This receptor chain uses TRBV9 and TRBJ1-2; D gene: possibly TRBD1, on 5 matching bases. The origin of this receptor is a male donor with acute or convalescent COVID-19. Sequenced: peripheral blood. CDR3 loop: CASSVSGNANYGYTF. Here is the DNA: TGTGCCAGCAGCGTATCAGGGAACGCTAACTATGGCTACACCTTC.